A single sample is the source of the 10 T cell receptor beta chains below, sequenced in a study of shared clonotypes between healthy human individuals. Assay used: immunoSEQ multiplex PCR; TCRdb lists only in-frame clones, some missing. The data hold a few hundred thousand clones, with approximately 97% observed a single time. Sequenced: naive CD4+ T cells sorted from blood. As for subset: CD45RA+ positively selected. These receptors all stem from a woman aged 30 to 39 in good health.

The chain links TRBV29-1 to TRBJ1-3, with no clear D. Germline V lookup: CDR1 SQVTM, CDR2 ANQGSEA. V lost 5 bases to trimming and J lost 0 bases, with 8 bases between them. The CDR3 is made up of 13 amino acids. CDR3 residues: CSVSTSSGNTIYF. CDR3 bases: TGCAGCGTTAGCACGAGCTCTGGAAACACCATATATTTT.

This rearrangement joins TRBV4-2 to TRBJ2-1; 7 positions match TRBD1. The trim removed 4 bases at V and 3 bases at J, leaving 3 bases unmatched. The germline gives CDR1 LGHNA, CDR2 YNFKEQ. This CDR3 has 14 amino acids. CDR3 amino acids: CASSPGQSYNEQFF. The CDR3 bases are TGTGCCAGCAGCCCGGGACAGAGCTACAATGAGCAGTTCTTC.

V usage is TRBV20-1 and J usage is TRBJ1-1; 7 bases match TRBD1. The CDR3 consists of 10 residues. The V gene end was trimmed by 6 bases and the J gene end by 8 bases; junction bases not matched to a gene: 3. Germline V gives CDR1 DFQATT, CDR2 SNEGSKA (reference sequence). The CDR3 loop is CSARDSEAFF. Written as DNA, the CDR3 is TGCAGTGCCAGGGACAGCGAAGCTTTCTTT.

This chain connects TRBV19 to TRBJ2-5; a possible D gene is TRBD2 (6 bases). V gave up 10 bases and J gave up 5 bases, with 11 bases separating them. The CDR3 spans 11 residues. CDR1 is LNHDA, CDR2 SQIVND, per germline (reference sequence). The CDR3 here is CATREEETQYF. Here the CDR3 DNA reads TGTGCCACCAGGGAGGAGGAGACCCAGTACTTC.

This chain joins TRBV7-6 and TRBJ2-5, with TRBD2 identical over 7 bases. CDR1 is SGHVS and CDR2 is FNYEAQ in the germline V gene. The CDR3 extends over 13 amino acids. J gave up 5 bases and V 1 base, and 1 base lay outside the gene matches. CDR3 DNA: TGTGCCAGCAGCTTAGGCGGGAGTGAGACCCAGTACTTC. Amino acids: CASSLGGSETQYF.

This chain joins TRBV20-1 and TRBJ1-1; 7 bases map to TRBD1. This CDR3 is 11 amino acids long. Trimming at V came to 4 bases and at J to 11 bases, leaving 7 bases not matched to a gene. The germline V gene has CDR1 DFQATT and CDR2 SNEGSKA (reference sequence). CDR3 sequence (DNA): TGCAGTGCTAAGGACAGGTCCAGGGCTTTCTTT. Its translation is CSAKDRSRAFF.

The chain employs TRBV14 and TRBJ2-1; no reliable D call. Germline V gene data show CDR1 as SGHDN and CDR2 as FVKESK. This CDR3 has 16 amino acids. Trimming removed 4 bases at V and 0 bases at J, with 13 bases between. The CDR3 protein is CASSRKVERSYNEQFF. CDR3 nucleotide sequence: TGTGCCAGCAGCCGCAAAGTTGAACGCTCCTACAATGAGCAGTTCTTC.

The CDR3 spells CATSPRGRGGNTEAFF. The CDR3 DNA reads as TGTGCCACCAGCCCCCGCGGGAGGGGCGGGAACACTGAAGCTTTCTTT. J is TRBJ1-1 and V is TRBV15, with D possibly being TRBD1 (5 bases). The V and J ends lost 5 bases and 1 base respectively, with 17 bases between them. The germline V gene encodes CDR1 LNHNV and CDR2 YYDKDF (reference sequence). CDR3 length: 16 residues. Supplemented by reference TRBV15 and TRBJ1-1, the full variable domain reads DAMVIQNPRYQVTQFGKPVTLSCSQTLNHNVMYWYQQKSSQAPKLLFHYYDKDFNNEADTPDNFQSRRPNTSFCFLDIRSPGLGDTAMYLCATSPRGRGGNTEAFFGQGTRLTVV.

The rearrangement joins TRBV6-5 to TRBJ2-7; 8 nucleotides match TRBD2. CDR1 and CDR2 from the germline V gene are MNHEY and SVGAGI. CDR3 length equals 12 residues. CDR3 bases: TGTGGAAGCGGGAGAACGTCCTACGAGCAGTACTTC. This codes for CGSGRTSYEQYF.

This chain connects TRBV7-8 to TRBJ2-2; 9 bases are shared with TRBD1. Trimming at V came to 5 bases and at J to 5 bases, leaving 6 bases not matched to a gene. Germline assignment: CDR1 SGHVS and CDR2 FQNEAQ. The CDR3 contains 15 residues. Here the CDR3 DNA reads TGTGCCAGCAGCCAGGGACAGGGACGAACCGGGGAGCTGTTTTTT. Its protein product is CASSQGQGRTGELFF.